Listed here is a single TCR beta chain. The same CDR3 can be traced to other DNA sequences in this sample. Unmatched junction bases numbered 4, after V lost 5 bases and J lost 4 bases. This CDR3 is 13 amino acids long. Germline CDR1 and CDR2: MNHEY and SVGAGI. These data are taken from a study of blood T cell repertoires in COVID-19. Methods used by the authors: It was from reference gene primer amplification that nucleated cell counts were estimated. The repertoire was sequenced with immunoSEQ multiplex PCR; TCRdb's copy has only in-frame clones and lacks some. The DNA gave D and trimming, while V, J and clone size come from that table. The sample holds some 80,000 clones, roughly 80% seen once.

The source of this sequence is a man older than 75 with acute or convalescent COVID-19. J is TRBJ1-1 and V is TRBV6-5, with TRBD1 matching over 7 bases. The sample was peripheral blood. Here the CDR3 reads CASSLTGSTEAFF. The DNA of the CDR3 is TGTGCCAGCAGTCTGACAGGGTCCACTGAAGCTTTCTTT.